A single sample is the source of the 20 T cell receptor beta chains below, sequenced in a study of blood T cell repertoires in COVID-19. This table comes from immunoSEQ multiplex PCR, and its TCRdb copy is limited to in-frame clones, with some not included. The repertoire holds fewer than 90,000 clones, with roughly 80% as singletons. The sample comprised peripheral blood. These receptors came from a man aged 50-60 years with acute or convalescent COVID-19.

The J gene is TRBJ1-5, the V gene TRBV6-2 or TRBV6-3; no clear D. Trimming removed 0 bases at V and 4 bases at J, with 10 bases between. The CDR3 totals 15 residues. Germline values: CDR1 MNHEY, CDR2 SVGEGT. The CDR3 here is CASSYSFSVNQPQHF. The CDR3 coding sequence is TGTGCCAGCAGTTACTCGTTCTCGGTTAATCAGCCCCAGCATTTT.

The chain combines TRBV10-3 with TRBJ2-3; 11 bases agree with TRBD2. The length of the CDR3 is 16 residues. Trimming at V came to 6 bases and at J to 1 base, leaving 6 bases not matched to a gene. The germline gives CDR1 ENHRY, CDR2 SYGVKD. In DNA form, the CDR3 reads TGTGCCATCAGATCGACTAGCGGGGAGGGCACAGATACGCAGTATTTT. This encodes CAIRSTSGEGTDTQYF.

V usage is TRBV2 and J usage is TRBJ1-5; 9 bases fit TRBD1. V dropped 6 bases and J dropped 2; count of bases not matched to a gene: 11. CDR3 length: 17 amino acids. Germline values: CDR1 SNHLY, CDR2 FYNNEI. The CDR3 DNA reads TGTGCCAGCAGAGCCCTCACAGGGGGCGGGGGCAATCAGCCCCAGCATTTT. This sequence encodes CASRALTGGGGNQPQHF.

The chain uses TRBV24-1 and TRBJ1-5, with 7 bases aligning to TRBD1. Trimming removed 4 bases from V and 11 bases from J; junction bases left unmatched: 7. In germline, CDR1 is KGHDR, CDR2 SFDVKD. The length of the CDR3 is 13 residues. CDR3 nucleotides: TGTGCCACCAGTGACCAGGGGGTGCGGACCCAGCATTTT. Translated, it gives CATSDQGVRTQHF.

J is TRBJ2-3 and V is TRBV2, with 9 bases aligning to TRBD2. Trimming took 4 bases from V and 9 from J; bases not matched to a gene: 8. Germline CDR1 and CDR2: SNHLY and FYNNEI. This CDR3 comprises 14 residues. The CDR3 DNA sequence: TGTGCCAGCAGTGGACTAGCGGTGGGGGGGACGCAGTATTTT. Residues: CASSGLAVGGTQYF.

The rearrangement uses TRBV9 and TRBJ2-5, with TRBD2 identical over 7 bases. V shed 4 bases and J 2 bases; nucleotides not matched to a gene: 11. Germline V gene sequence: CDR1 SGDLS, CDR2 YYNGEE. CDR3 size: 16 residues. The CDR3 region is CASSPAGGSSQETQYF. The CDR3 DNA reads TGTGCCAGCAGCCCTGCCGGGGGGAGCAGTCAAGAGACCCAGTACTTC. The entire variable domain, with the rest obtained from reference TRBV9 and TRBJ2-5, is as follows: DSGVTQTPKHLITATGQRVTLRCSPRSGDLSVYWYQQSLDQGLQFLIQYYNGEERAKGNILERFSAQQFPDLHSELNLSSLELGDSALYFCASSPAGGSSQETQYFGPGTRLLVL.

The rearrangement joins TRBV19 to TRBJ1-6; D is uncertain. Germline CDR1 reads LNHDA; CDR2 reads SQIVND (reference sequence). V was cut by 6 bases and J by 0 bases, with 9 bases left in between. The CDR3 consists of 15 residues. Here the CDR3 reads CASSEGSSYNSPLHF. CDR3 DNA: TGTGCCAGTAGCGAAGGGAGCTCCTATAATTCACCCCTCCACTTT.

CDR3 nucleotides: TGTGTTGTGGTAGCAGATACGCAGTATTTT. Protein product: CVVVADTQYF. V is TRBV21-1 and J is TRBJ2-3; TRBD2 was called by the table and not checked on the DNA. TRBV21-1 is noted as a pseudogene. This CDR3 contains 10 residues.

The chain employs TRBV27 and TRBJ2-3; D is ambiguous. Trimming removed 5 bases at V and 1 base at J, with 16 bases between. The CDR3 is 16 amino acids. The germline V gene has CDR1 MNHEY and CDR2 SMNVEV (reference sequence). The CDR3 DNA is TGTGCCAGCAGTCCGCCCCGAGGTGATGGCACAGATACGCAGTATTTT. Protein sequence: CASSPPRGDGTDTQYF.

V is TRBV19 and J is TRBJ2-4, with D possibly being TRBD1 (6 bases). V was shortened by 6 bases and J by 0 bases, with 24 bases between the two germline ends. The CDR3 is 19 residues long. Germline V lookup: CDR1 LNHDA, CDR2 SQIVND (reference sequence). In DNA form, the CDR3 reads TGTGCCAGTAGCCAAGACTCCGGGACAACTAAAAAAGCCAAAAACATTCAGTACTTC. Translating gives CASSQDSGTTKKAKNIQYF.

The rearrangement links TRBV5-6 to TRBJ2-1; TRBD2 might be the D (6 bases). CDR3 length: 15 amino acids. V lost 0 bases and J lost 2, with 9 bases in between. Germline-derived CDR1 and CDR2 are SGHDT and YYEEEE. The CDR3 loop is CASSLAGGAYNEQFF. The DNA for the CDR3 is TGTGCCAGCAGCTTGGCAGGAGGGGCCTACAATGAGCAGTTCTTC.

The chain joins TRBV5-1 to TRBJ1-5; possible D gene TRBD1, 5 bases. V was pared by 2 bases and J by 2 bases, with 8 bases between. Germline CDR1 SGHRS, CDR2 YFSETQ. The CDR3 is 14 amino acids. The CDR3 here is CASSLQGGNQPQHF. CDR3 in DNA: TGCGCCAGCAGCTTACAAGGGGGCAATCAGCCCCAGCATTTT.

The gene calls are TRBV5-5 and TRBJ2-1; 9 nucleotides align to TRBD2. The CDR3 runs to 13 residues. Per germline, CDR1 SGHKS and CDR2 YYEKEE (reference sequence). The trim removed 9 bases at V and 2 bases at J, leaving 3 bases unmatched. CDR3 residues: CATRLAAYNEQFF. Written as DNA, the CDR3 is TGTGCCACACGACTAGCGGCCTACAATGAGCAGTTCTTC.

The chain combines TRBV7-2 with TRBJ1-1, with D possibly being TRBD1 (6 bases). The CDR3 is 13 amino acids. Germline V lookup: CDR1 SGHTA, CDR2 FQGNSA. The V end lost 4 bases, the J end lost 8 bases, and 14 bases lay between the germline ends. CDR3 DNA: TGTGCCAGCAGCTCCCCCGGGGGGCGGGAAGCTTTCTTT. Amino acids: CASSSPGGREAFF.

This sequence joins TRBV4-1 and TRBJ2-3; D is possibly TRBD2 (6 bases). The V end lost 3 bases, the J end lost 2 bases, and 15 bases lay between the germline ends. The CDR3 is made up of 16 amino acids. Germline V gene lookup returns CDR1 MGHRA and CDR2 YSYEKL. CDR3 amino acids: CASSHGGGPLTDTQYF. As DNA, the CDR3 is TGCGCCAGCAGCCATGGGGGAGGTCCTCTCACAGATACGCAGTATTTT.

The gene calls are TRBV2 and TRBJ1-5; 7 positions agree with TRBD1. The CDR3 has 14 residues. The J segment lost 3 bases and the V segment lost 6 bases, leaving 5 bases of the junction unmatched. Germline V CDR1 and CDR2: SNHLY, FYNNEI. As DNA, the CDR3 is TGTGCCAGCAGAACCACAGGGGACAATCAGCCCCAGCATTTT. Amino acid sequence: CASRTTGDNQPQHF.

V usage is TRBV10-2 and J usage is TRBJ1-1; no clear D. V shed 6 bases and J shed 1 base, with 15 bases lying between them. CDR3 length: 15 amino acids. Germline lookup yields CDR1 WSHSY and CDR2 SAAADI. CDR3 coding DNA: TGCGCCAGCAGGACGAAGGACGGGAAGAACACTGAAGCTTTCTTT. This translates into CASRTKDGKNTEAFF.

The CDR3 nucleotides read TGTGCCAGCAGCCAACAGGGGCGGGCTGAAGCTTTCTTT. This codes for CASSQQGRAEAFF. This chain joins TRBV3-1 (or the pseudogene TRBV3-2) and TRBJ1-1; D might be TRBD1 (6 bases). The germline V and J ends were trimmed by 2 bases and 6 bases, with 10 bases remaining between them. The CDR3 loop spans 13 amino acids. CDR1 is LGHDT and CDR2 is YNNKEL in the germline V gene (reference sequence).

The CDR3 reads CASSQDRAGPEQYF. CDR3 in DNA: TGCGCCAGCAGCCAAGATAGGGCAGGGCCCGAGCAGTACTTC. The gene calls are TRBV4-3 and TRBJ2-7; tentative D call: TRBD1 (5 bases). The CDR3 covers 14 residues. V lost 0 bases and J lost 6, with 12 bases in between. CDR1 is LGHNA, CDR2 YSLEER, per germline.

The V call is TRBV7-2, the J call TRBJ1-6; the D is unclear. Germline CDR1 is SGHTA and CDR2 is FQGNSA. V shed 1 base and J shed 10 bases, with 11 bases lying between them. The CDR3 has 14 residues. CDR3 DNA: TGTGCCAGCAGCTTAGAGGCCGGAGCCTCACCCCTCCACTTT. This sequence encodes CASSLEAGASPLHF.